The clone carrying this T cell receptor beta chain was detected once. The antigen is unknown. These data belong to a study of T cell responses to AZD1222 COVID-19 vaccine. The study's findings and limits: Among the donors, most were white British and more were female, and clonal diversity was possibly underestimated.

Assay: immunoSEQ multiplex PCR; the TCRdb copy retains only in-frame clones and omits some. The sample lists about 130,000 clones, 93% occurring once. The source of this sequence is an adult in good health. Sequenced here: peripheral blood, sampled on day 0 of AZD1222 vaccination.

This CDR3 reads CASSPGSTKGYEQYF. The CDR3, as DNA: TGCGCCAGCAGCCCCGGGTCGACCAAGGGCTACGAGCAGTACTTC. V is TRBV5-1 and J is TRBJ2-7; D remains ambiguous. The V and J ends lost 4 bases and 3 bases respectively, with 17 bases between them. The CDR3 is 15 amino acids. The V gene's germline CDR1 is SGHRS and CDR2 YFSETQ.